This T cell receptor beta chain was observed in a study of blood T cell repertoires in COVID-19. This clone has just one count. With 4 bases clipped from V and 4 bases from J, the junction kept 10 bases outside the gene matches. CDR3 size: 16 residues. Germline V lookup: CDR1 SGHRS, CDR2 YFSETQ. Recruitment covered about 25 US areas and drew participants whose ages spanned about 18 to 100 years. Participants reported their clinical history, and cohort assignment relied on those reports. Original methodology: Estimates of nucleated cell counts were drawn from the amplification of reference gene primers. Generated by immunoSEQ multiplex PCR, the TCRdb table keeps only in-frame clones and is missing some. The V and J calls and clone size are taken from that table; D and trimming were inferred from the DNA. The sample consists of roughly 400,000 clones, 88% of them appearing once.

The V and J genes are TRBV5-1 and TRBJ2-1, with 8 bases matching TRBD2. What was sequenced was PBMCs or T cells enriched from blood (not recorded which). This clonotype was sampled from a woman younger than 30 who had been exposed to COVID-19. CDR3 nucleotides: TGCGCCAGCAGCCCGGTGGCTAGCGGGCGATACAATGAGCAGTTCTTC. Translated, it gives CASSPVASGRYNEQFF.